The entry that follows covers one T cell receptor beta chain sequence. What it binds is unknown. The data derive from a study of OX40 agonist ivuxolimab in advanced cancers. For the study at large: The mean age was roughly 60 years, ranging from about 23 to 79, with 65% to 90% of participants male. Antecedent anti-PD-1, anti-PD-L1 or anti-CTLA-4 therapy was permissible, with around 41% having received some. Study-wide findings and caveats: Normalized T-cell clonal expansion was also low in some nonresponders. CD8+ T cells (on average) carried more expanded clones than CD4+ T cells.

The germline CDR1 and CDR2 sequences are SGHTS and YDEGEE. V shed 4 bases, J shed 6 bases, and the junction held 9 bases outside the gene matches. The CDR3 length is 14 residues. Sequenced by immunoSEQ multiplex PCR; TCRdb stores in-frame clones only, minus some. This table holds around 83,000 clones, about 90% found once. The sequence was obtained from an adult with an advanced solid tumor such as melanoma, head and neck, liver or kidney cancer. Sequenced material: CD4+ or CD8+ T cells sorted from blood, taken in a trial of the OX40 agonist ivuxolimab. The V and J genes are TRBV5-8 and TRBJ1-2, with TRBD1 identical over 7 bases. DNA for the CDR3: TGTGCCAGCAGCAGAACCCTGACAGGGCATGGCTACACCTTC. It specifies CASSRTLTGHGYTF.